This TCR beta chain was retrieved from a study of tissue T cells after allogeneic stem cell transplantation. As to time point: mouse harvest day 14 after allogeneic transplant. The graft held 10^6 splenic CD5+ T cells and 10^7 T-cell-depleted bone marrow cells. Tissues came from B6→BALB/c major-mismatch GVHD mice at day 7 or 14. Regarding the study as a whole: Few T cell clones were shared across patients, but motif clusters showed tissue-specific shared signatures.

Points on this clone: What it recognizes is unknown. Germline and genes: mouse. The observed sequence ends 1 residue before the CDR3 terminus, with the missing tail filled in from the germline J gene.

TCRdb keeps only in-frame clones here, not all; method: immunoSEQ multiplex PCR. Of 6,500 to 8,000 clones in the sample, roughly 38% were seen once. This CDR3 is 13 amino acids long. Per germline, CDR1 KGHTA and CDR2 FQNQQP. Source material: skin. This clonotype was sampled from a female BALB/c mouse given C57BL/6 T cells with graft-versus-host disease after an allogeneic hematopoietic cell transplant. The J gene is TRBJ2-7, the V gene TRBV23. CDR3: CSSSEGSFYEQYF. The sequenced part of the CDR3 DNA is TGCTCCAGCAGTGAGGGATCCTTCTATGAACAGTAC. The whole variable domain, filled in from reference TRBV23 and TRBJ2-7, reads DAAVTQKPRYLIKMKGQEAEMKCIPEKGHTAVFWYQQKQSKELKFLIYFQNQQPLDQIDMVKERFSAVCPSSSLCSLGIRTCEAEDSALYLCSSSEGSFYEQYFGPGTRLTVL.